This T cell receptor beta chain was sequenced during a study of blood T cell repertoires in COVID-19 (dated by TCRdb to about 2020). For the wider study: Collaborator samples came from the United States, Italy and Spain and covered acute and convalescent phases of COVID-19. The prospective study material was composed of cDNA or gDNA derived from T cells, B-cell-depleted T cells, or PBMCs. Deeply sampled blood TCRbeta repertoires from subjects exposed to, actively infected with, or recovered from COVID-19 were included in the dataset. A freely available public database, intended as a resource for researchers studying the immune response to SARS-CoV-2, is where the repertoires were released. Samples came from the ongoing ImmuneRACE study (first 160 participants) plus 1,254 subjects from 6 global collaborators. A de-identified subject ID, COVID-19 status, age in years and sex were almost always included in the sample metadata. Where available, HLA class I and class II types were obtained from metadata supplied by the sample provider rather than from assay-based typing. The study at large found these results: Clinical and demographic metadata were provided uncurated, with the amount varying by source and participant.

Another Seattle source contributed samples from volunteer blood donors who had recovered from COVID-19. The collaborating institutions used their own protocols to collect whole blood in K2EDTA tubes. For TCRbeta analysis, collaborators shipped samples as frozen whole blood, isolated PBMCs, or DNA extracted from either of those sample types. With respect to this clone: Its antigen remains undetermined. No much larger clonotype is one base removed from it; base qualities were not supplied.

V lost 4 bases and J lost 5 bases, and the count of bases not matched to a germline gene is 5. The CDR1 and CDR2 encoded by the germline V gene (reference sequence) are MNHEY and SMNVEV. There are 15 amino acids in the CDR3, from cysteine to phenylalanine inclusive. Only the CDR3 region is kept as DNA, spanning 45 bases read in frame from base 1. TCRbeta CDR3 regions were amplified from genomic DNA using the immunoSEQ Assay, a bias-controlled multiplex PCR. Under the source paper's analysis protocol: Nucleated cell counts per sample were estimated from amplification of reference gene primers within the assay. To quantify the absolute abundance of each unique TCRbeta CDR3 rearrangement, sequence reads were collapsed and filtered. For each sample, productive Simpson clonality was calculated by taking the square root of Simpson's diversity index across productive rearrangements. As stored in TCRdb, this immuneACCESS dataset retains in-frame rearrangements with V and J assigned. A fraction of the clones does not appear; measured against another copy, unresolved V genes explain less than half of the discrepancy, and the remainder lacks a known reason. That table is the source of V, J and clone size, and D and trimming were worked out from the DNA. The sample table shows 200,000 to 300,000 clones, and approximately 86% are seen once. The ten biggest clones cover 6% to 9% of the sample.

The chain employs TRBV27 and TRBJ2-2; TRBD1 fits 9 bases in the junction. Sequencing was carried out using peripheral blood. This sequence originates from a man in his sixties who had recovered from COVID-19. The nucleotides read TGTGCCAGCAGTTCAGGGACAGGGCGTACCGGGGAGCTGTTTTTT. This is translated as CASSSGTGRTGELFF.